The present entry profiles one TCR beta chain with its context. Antigen: not known. Per germline, CDR1 PRHDT and CDR2 FYEKMQ (reference sequence). The CDR3 spans 16 residues. V dropped 5 bases and J dropped 3; count of bases not matched to a gene: 8. Repertoires were generated with immunoSEQ multiplex PCR, while TCRdb's copy carries only in-frame clones and drops some. The sample yields about 16,000 clones, 86% seen once. The entry originates in a study of OX40 agonist ivuxolimab in advanced cancers. Whole-study context: It was ivuxolimab, an agonistic anti-OX40 (CD134) antibody, that patients were treated with. The study's findings and limits: More expanded clones were seen, on average, in CD8+ T cells than in CD4+. Circulating CD4+ and CD8+ T cells showed clonal expansion by week 6 at 0.1 to 3.0 mg/kg.

Here the sequenced sample was CD4+ or CD8+ T cells sorted from blood, taken in a trial of the OX40 agonist ivuxolimab. The clonotype was recovered from an adult with an advanced solid tumor such as melanoma, head and neck, liver or kidney cancer. The chain is built from TRBV13 and TRBJ2-7, with 12 nucleotides matching TRBD2. In DNA form, the CDR3 reads TGTGCCAGCAGCGCCAGACTAGCGGGAGCGGGCTACGAGCAGTACTTC. Protein sequence: CASSARLAGAGYEQYF.